Below are 28 T cell receptor beta chains sequenced from a single sample in a study of naive and memory T cell subsets. Two oligonucleotides, mixed equimolar, formed the beta constant-region primer covering TRBC1 and TRBC2. TCRdb re-called the UMI-ligation and nested PCR reads through MiXCR, storing one row per CDR3 protein. The table shows 65,000 to 85,000 distinct CDR3 sequences, with around 13% occurring only once. The source material was central memory CD4+ T cells from blood. The receptor source for this set is a human donor in good health.

In this sample, this clonotype turned up a few times. J is TRBJ1-2 and V is TRBV5-6; D remains ambiguous. Trimming took off 0 bases at V and 2 bases at J, with 11 bases between the two ends. The CDR3 runs to 15 residues. The germline CDR1 and CDR2 sequences are SGHDT and YYEEEE. The CDR3, as DNA: TGTGCCAGCAGCTTGGGTCCTACGGGCAACTATGGCTACACCTTC. It yields the protein CASSLGPTGNYGYTF.

This clonotype was found many times. J is TRBJ2-1 and V is TRBV10-1; 10 bases agree with TRBD2. The CDR3 is made up of 14 amino acids. CDR1 and CDR2 (germline): WNHNN, SYGVQD (reference sequence). V trimming: 1 base; J trimming: 10 bases; junction bases outside the gene matches: 4. CDR3 DNA sequence: TGCGCCAGCAGTGAGTTGGGACTAGCGCCGGAGCAGTTCTTC. Protein: CASSELGLAPEQFF.

This clonotype was counted only a few times. J is TRBJ2-3 and V is TRBV20-1; D is possibly TRBD1 or TRBD2 (5 bases each). Germline V gene lookup returns CDR1 DFQATT and CDR2 SNEGSKA (reference sequence). Trimming left V 6 bases short and J 2 bases short, with 18 bases between. There are 15 residues in the CDR3. Here the CDR3 DNA reads TGCAGTGCCCCCACGGCCCGGGACCCCACAGATACGCAGTATTTT. This translates into CSAPTARDPTDTQYF.

In its sample, this clonotype was seen many times. CDR3 coding DNA: TGTGCCAGCAGCTCCAAATTGACAGGCACTGAAGCTTTCTTT. Amino acids: CASSSKLTGTEAFF. V is TRBV7-9 and J is TRBJ1-1, with D perhaps TRBD1 (6 bases). The CDR3 contains 14 residues. The germline V gene encodes CDR1 SEHNR and CDR2 FQNEAQ (reference sequence). Between the trimmed V and J ends, which lost 4 bases and 4 bases, there was a span of 13 bases.

This rearrangement joins TRBV3-1 to TRBJ2-3; D is unresolved. Germline V CDR1 and CDR2: LGHDT, YNNKEL (reference sequence). This CDR3 is 13 amino acids long. V lost 5 bases and J lost 7, with 13 bases in between. For the CDR3, the DNA is TGTGCCAGCAGCGATTACCAAGGGAATACGCAGTATTTT. Translating it yields CASSDYQGNTQYF.

This clonotype was seen a few times. The chain recombines TRBV7-2 with TRBJ2-3; no clear D. V lost 2 bases to trimming and J lost 0 bases, with 3 bases between them. The CDR3 totals 13 residues. Germline V CDR1 and CDR2: SGHTA, FQGNSA. CDR3 in amino acids: CASSLMSTDTQYF. CDR3 DNA sequence: TGTGCCAGCAGCTTAATGAGCACAGATACGCAGTATTTT.

J is TRBJ1-3 and V is TRBV6-1; 7 bases align to TRBD1. The length of the CDR3 is 15 residues. Germline V lookup: CDR1 MNHNS, CDR2 SASEGT. Germline trimming cut 6 bases from V and 0 bases from J; bases unmatched to any gene: 5. CDR3 amino acids: CASRSGGSSGNTIYF. The DNA of the CDR3 is TGTGCCAGCAGATCAGGGGGAAGCTCTGGAAACACCATATATTTT.

This clonotype was detected only a few times. The gene calls are TRBV2 and TRBJ1-5, with TRBD1 as a possible D gene (6 bases). This CDR3 has 15 amino acids. Germline CDR1 reads SNHLY; CDR2 reads FYNNEI. Trimming took 7 bases from V and 0 from J, leaving 13 bases between them. The CDR3, as DNA: TGTGCCAGCACCAAGACAGGAAATAGCAATCAGCCCCAGCATTTT. This gives the protein CASTKTGNSNQPQHF. The variable domain in full, with the rest retrieved from reference TRBV2 and TRBJ1-5, is EPEVTQTPSHQVTQMGQEVILRCVPISNHLYFYWYRQILGQKVEFLVSFYNNEISEKSEIFDDQFSVERPDGSNFTLKIRSTKLEDSAMYFCASTKTGNSNQPQHFGDGTRLSIL.

This clonotype showed up just a few times. The chain links TRBV29-1 to TRBJ2-7; possibly TRBD2 for D (5 bases). V was pared by 4 bases and J by 3 bases, with 13 bases between. Germline CDR1 reads SQVTM; CDR2 reads ANQGSEA. The CDR3 sequence is 13 residues long. In DNA form, the CDR3 reads TGCAGCGTTGCAACGGGGATCGGCTACGAGCAGTACTTC. This codes for CSVATGIGYEQYF.

This clonotype has a count of ten or more. The V gene is TRBV3-1, the J gene TRBJ2-3; D remains unclear. V was shortened by 0 bases and J by 1 base, with 5 bases between the two germline ends. The CDR3 covers 14 residues. The germline gives CDR1 LGHDT, CDR2 YNNKEL (reference sequence). The CDR3, as DNA: TGTGCCAGCAGCCAAGATCCTCGCACAGATACGCAGTATTTT. Its protein is CASSQDPRTDTQYF.

This clonotype was detected ten times or more. The chain is built from TRBV12-3 or TRBV12-4 and TRBJ1-1; no firm D call. Trimming took off 4 bases at V and 7 bases at J, with 13 bases between the two ends. The CDR3 runs to 13 residues. CDR3 in amino acids: CASSSDKRFEAFF. The CDR3 nucleotides read TGTGCCAGCAGTTCGGATAAGCGTTTTGAAGCTTTCTTT.

This clonotype was counted between two and nine times. The chain links TRBV5-4 to TRBJ1-1; TRBD1 might be the D (5 bases). This CDR3 is built from 11 residues. Germline CDR1 SGHNT, CDR2 YYREEE (reference sequence). V lost 6 bases and J lost 4, with 7 bases in between. CDR3 sequence: CASTGVTEAFF. CDR3 DNA sequence: TGTGCCAGCACGGGGGTCACTGAAGCTTTCTTT.

The chain links TRBV2 to TRBJ2-5; D is tentatively TRBD1 or TRBD2 (5 bases each). The CDR3 loop spans 15 amino acids. V was cut by 6 bases and J by 5 bases, with 19 bases left in between. CDR1 is SNHLY, CDR2 FYNNEI, per germline. CDR3 coding DNA: TGTGCCAGCAGGGCGTTGGGGGTCCGGATGGAGACCCAGTACTTC. Its translation is CASRALGVRMETQYF.

The table lists this clonotype with a few counts. The chain's CDR3 is CASSLGTGGARIEAFF. In DNA form, the CDR3 reads TGCGCCAGCAGCTTGGGGACAGGGGGAGCCCGAATTGAAGCTTTCTTT. This sequence joins TRBV5-1 and TRBJ1-1; 10 bases match TRBD1. V trimming: 0 bases; J trimming: 7 bases; junction bases outside the gene matches: 9. This CDR3 region has 16 residues. The germline CDR1 and CDR2 sequences are SGHRS and YFSETQ. Full variable domain (outside the CDR3, taken from reference TRBV5-1 and TRBJ1-1): KAGVTQTPRYLIKTRGQQVTLSCSPISGHRSVSWYQQTPGQGLQFLFEYFSETQRNKGNFPGRFSGRQFSNSRSEMNVSTLELGDSALYLCASSLGTGGARIEAFFGQGTRLTVV.

V gene TRBV7-9 combines with J gene TRBJ2-7; the D gene could be TRBD1 or TRBD2 (5 bases each). CDR1 is SEHNR and CDR2 is FQNEAQ in the germline V gene (reference sequence). The CDR3 sequence is 12 residues long. V was pared by 4 bases and J by 4 bases, with 8 bases between. Written as DNA, the CDR3 is TGTGCCAGCAGCTCGGGACCTTACGAGCAGTACTTC. It is translated as CASSSGPYEQYF.

Ten or more counts support this clonotype. The V and J genes are TRBV27 and TRBJ2-7; the match to TRBD2 covers 11 bases. Trimming at V came to 3 bases and at J to 4 bases, leaving 8 bases not matched to a gene. Germline lookup yields CDR1 MNHEY and CDR2 SMNVEV (reference sequence). There are 16 residues in the CDR3. The CDR3 nucleotides read TGTGCCAGCAGTTTCAATTCGGCTAGCGGGAGGTACGAGCAGTACTTC. Its protein product is CASSFNSASGRYEQYF.

This clonotype has just a few counts. The chain is built from TRBV12-3 or TRBV12-4 and TRBJ1-6; D uncertain. Trimming pared 3 bases from V and 9 bases from J, leaving 15 bases between. The CDR3 totals 15 residues. CDR3 protein: CASSLHGGSSSPLHF. The CDR3 DNA follows: TGTGCCAGCAGTTTGCACGGAGGATCTAGTTCACCCCTCCACTTT.

In this sample, this clonotype turned up a few times. V and J are TRBV20-1 and TRBJ1-1; no firm D call. V was pared by 0 bases and J by 0 bases, with 11 bases between. The CDR3 runs 15 residues. The V gene's germline CDR1 is DFQATT and CDR2 SNEGSKA (reference sequence). The CDR3 protein is CSARDWSTLNTEAFF. The DNA of the CDR3 is TGCAGTGCTAGAGATTGGTCAACATTGAACACTGAAGCTTTCTTT.

This clonotype was observed at least ten times. The chain has TRBV3-1 and TRBJ1-2; D is unresolved. V lost 0 bases and J 5 bases, leaving 13 bases between the germline ends. The germline gives CDR1 LGHDT, CDR2 YNNKEL (reference sequence). This CDR3 has 15 residues. Here the CDR3 DNA reads TGTGCCAGCAGCCAAGATTATGTACCGGATTATGGCTACACCTTC. Encoded protein: CASSQDYVPDYGYTF.

This clonotype was seen at least ten times. The chain joins TRBV6-2 or TRBV6-3 to TRBJ2-3; D is perhaps TRBD1 (5 bases). Germline V gene data show CDR1 as MNHEY and CDR2 as SVGEGT. The germline V and J ends were trimmed by 8 bases and 2 bases, with 17 bases remaining between them. The CDR3 has 15 amino acids. CDR3 sequence: CASGQTGAPTDTQYF. DNA of the CDR3: TGTGCCAGCGGACAAACAGGAGCTCCCACAGATACGCAGTATTTT.

This clonotype was counted at least ten times. The chain links TRBV30 to TRBJ1-1; D is unresolved. Trimming pared 0 bases from V and 4 bases from J, leaving 6 bases between. The CDR3 runs 12 residues. In germline, CDR1 is GTSNPN, CDR2 SVGIG (reference sequence). This chain's CDR3 is CAWSVLLTEAFF. The CDR3 DNA sequence: TGTGCCTGGAGTGTACTGCTCACTGAAGCTTTCTTT.

Worth noting for this clonotype: A much larger clone lies one base from this, so it may be a read error. The chain combines TRBV6-5 with TRBJ2-7, with 8 bases aligning to TRBD1. Trimming took 2 bases from V and 3 from J; bases not matched to a gene: 9. Germline assignment: CDR1 MNHEY and CDR2 SVGAGI. The CDR3 covers 16 residues. CDR3 in DNA: TGTGCCAGCAGTTACCCGATAGGACAGGGTCGCTACGAGCAGTACTTC. Its translation is CASSYPIGQGRYEQYF.

The rearrangement joins TRBV12-3 or TRBV12-4 to TRBJ1-1; 12 bases fit TRBD1. With V trimmed by 6 bases and J by 11 bases, 10 bases remained unmatched. The CDR3 sequence is 14 residues long. The CDR3 DNA reads TGTGCCAGCAGCACCGGGACAGGGGGCTCGTCGGCTTTCTTT. Translation gives CASSTGTGGSSAFF.

The chain joins TRBV12-3 or TRBV12-4 to TRBJ2-3, with D possibly matching TRBD1 (6 bases). CDR3 length equals 13 residues. V was pared by 6 bases and J by 6 bases, with 13 bases between. The CDR3 loop is CASSRGQGDTQYF. CDR3 DNA sequence: TGTGCCAGCAGCCGGGGCCAGGGGGATACGCAGTATTTT.

This clonotype was seen ten or more times. The chain uses TRBV5-1 and TRBJ2-1; TRBD2 matches at 13 bases. The germline CDR1 and CDR2 sequences are SGHRS and YFSETQ. Trimming cost V 3 bases and J 0 bases; bases outside gene matches: 3. CDR3 length equals 17 residues. CDR3 loop: CASSSGTSGISYNEQFF. For the CDR3, the DNA is TGCGCCAGCAGCTCAGGGACTAGCGGGATCTCCTACAATGAGCAGTTCTTC.

The chain has TRBV29-1 and TRBJ2-1; a possible D gene is TRBD1 (6 bases). Trimming left V 4 bases short and J 1 base short, with 11 bases between. CDR1 is SQVTM, CDR2 ANQGSEA, per germline. This CDR3 region has 14 residues. CDR3 sequence reads: CSVGRGVSYNEQFF. The CDR3 DNA reads as TGCAGCGTTGGCAGGGGAGTATCCTACAATGAGCAGTTCTTC.

The chain carries TRBV14 and TRBJ2-7; D is ambiguous. Between the trimmed V and J ends, which lost 3 bases and 0 bases, there was a span of 18 bases. This CDR3 is built from 17 residues. CDR1 SGHDN and CDR2 FVKESK come from the germline V gene. CDR3 protein: CASSHNPRSGDSYEQYF. DNA of the CDR3: TGTGCCAGCAGCCATAACCCTCGGTCCGGAGACTCCTACGAGCAGTACTTC.

The CDR3 DNA sequence: TGCAGCGTTGAGACTAGCGGGAGAACAGATACGCAGTATTTT. It codes for CSVETSGRTDTQYF. The V and J genes are TRBV29-1 and TRBJ2-3; 12 nucleotides line up with TRBD2. V dropped 3 bases and J dropped 3; count of bases not matched to a gene: 1. The CDR3 length is 14 residues. Germline-derived CDR1 and CDR2 are SQVTM and ANQGSEA.